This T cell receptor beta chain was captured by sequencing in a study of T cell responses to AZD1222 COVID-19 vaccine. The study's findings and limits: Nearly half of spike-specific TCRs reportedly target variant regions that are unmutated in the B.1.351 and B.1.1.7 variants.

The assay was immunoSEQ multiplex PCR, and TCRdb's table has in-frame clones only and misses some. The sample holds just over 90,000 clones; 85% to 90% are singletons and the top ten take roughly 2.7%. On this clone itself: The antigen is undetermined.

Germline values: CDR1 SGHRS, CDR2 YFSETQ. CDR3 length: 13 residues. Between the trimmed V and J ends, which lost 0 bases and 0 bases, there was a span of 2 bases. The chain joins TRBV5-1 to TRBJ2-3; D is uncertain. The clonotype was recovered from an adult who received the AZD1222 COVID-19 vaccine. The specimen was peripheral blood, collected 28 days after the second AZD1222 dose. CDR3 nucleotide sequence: TGCGCCAGCAGCTTGGGAAGCACAGATACGCAGTATTTT. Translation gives CASSLGSTDTQYF.